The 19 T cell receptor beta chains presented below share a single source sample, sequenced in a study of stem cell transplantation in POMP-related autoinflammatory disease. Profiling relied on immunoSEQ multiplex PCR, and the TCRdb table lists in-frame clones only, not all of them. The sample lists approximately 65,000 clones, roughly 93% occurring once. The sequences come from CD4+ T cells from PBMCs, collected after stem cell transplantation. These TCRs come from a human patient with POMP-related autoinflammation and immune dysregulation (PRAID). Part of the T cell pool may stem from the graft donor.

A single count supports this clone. The CDR3 nucleotides read TGTGCCAGCAGTGAATACCCAGGGAACACTGAAGCTTTCTTT. This gives the protein CASSEYPGNTEAFF. The chain has TRBV6-1 and TRBJ1-1; D unresolved. The CDR3 sequence is 14 residues long. V dropped 2 bases and J dropped 1 base, with 8 bases sitting between them. Germline values: CDR1 MNHNS, CDR2 SASEGT.

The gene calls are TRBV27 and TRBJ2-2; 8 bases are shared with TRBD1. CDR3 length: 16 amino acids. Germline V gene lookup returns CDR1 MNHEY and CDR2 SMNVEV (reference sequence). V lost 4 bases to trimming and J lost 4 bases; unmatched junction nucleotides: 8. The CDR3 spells CASSSYGQGRTGELFF. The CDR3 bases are TGTGCCAGCAGTTCCTACGGACAGGGTCGCACCGGGGAGCTGTTTTTT.

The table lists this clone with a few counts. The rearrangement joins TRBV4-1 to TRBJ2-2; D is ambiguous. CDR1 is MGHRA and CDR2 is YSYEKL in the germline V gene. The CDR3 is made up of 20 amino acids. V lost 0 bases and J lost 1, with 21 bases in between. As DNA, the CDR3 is TGCGCCAGCAGCCAAGATTTTGGAAACGCCCTTCGGGTGAACACCGGGGAGCTGTTTTTT. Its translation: CASSQDFGNALRVNTGELFF.

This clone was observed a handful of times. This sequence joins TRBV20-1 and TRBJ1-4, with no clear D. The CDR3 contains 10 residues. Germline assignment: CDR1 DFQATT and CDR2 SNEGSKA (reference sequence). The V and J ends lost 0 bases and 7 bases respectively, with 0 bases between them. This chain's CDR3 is CSARDEKLFF. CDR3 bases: TGCAGTGCTAGAGATGAAAAACTGTTTTTT.

In DNA, the CDR3 is TGCAGTCCAGGGGGTACAGATACGCAGTATTTT. Translated, it gives CSPGGTDTQYF. The V and J genes are TRBV20-1 and TRBJ2-3, with TRBD1 identical over 7 bases. CDR1 and CDR2 from the germline V gene are DFQATT and SNEGSKA (reference sequence). The CDR3 runs 11 residues. The junction had 2 bases not matched to a gene; V was cut back by 8 bases and J by 3 bases.

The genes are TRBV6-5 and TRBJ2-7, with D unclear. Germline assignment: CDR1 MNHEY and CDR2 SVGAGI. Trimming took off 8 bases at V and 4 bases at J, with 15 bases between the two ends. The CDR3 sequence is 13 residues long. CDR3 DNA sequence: TGTGCCAGCGGCCGGACGATTGGTTACGAGCAGTACGTC. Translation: CASGRTIGYEQYV.

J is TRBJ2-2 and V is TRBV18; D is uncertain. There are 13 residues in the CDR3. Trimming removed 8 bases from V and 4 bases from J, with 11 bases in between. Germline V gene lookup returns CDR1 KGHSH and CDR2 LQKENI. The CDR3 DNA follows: TGTGCCAGCACAATTCGGAGCACCGGGGAGCTGTTTTTT. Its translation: CASTIRSTGELFF.

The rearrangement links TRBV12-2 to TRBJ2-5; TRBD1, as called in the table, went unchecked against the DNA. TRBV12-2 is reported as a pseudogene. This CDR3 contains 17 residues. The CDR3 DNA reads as TGTGCAAGTCGCTTAGCGAGTATAGGGACAGCCAAAGAGACCCAGTACTTC. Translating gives CASRLASIGTAKETQYF.

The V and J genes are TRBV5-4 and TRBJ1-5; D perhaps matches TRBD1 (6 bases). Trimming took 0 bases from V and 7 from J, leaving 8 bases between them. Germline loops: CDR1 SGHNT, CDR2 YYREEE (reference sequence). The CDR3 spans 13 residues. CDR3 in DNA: TGTGCCAGCAGCTTGGGACAGGCCCAGCCCCAGCATTTT. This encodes CASSLGQAQPQHF.

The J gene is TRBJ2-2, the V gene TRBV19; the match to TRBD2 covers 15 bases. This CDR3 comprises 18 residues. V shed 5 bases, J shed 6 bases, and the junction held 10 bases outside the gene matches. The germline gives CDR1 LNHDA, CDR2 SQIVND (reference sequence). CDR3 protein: CASSAGLAGGLRAGELFF. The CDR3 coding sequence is TGTGCCAGTAGTGCCGGACTAGCGGGAGGGCTTCGAGCCGGGGAGCTGTTTTTT. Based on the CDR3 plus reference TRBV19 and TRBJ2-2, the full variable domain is DGGITQSPKYLFRKEGQNVTLSCEQNLNHDAMYWYRQDPGQGLRLIYYSQIVNDFQKGDIAEGYSVSREKKESFPLTVTSAQKNPTAFYLCASSAGLAGGLRAGELFFGEGSRLTVL.

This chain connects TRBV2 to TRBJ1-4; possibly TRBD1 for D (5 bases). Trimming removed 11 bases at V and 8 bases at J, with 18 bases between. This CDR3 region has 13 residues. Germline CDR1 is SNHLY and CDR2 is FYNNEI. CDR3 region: CAGTFWGNEKLFF. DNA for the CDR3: TGTGCCGGGACGTTTTGGGGGAACGAAAAACTGTTTTTT.

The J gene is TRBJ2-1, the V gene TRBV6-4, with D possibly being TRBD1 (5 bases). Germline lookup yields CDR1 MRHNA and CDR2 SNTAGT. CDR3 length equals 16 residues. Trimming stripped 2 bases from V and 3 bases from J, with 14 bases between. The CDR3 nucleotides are TGTGCCAGCAGTGACGGGGCGGTGACAAACTACAATGAGCAGTTCTTC. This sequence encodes CASSDGAVTNYNEQFF.

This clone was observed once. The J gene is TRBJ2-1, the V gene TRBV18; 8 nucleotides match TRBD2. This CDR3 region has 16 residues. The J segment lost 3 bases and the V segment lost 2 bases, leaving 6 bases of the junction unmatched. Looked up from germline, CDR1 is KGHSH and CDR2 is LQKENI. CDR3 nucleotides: TGTGCCAGCTCACCAGGACTAGCCGCAGTCTACAATGAGCAGTTCTTC. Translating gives CASSPGLAAVYNEQFF.

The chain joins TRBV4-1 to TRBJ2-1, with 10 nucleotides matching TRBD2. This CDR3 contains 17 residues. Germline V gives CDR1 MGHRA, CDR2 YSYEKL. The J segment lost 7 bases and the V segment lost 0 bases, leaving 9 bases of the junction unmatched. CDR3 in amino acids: CASSQERALAGENEQFF. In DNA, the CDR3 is TGCGCCAGCAGCCAAGAAAGAGCTCTAGCGGGAGAAAATGAGCAGTTCTTC.

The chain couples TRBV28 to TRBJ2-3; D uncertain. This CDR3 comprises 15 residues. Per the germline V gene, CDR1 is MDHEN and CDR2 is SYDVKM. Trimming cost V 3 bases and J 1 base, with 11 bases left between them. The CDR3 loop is CASSFYLSRTDTQYF. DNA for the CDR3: TGTGCCAGCAGTTTCTACTTAAGTCGCACAGATACGCAGTATTTT.

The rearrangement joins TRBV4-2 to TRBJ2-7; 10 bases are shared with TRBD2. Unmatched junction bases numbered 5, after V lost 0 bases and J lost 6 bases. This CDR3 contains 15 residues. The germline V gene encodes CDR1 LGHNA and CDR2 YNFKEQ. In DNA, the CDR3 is TGTGCCAGCAGCCAAGAGGCTAGCGGGAGTGGCGAGCAGTACTTC. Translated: CASSQEASGSGEQYF.

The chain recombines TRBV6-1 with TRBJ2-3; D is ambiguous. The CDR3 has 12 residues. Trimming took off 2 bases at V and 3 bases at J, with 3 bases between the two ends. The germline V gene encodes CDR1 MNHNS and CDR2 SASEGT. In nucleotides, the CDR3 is TGTGCCAGCAGTGAACAGACAGATACGCAGTATTTT. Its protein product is CASSEQTDTQYF.

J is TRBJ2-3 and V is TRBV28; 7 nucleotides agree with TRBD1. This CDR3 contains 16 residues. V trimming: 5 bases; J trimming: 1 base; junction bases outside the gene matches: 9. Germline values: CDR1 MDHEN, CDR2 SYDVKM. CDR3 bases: TGTGCCAGCAGTCGACCCGAGGGGGCGGGCACAGATACGCAGTATTTT. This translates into CASSRPEGAGTDTQYF.

CDR3 protein: CSAGGVNEQFF. In DNA, the CDR3 is TGCAGTGCTGGGGGCGTCAATGAGCAGTTCTTC. The V call is TRBV20-1, the J call TRBJ2-1, with a possible D match to TRBD1 (6 bases). Trimming removed 5 bases from V and 6 bases from J, with 8 bases in between. Germline V gene lookup returns CDR1 DFQATT and CDR2 SNEGSKA (reference sequence). The CDR3 runs to 11 residues.